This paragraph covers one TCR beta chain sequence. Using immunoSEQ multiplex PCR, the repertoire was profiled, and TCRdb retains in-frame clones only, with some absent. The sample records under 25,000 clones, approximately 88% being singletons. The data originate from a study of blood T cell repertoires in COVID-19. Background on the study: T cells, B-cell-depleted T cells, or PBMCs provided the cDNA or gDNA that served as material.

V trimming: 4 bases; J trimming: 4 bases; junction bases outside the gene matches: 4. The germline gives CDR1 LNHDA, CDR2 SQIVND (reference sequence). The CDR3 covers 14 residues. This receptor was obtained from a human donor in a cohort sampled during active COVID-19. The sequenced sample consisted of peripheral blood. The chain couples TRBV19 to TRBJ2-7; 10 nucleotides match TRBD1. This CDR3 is CASSTTGGIYEQYF. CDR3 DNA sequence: TGTGCCAGTAGTACGACAGGGGGCATTTACGAGCAGTACTTC.